This entry lists 17 T cell receptor beta chains sequenced from one sample in a study of T cell responses to AZD1222 COVID-19 vaccine. Sequencing was performed with immunoSEQ multiplex PCR; in TCRdb, only in-frame clones are kept and a portion is missing. Of 90,000 or so clones in the sample, 75% to 90% were seen once. This specimen was peripheral blood, taken on day 0 of AZD1222 vaccination. The receptors come from an adult in good health.

V and J are TRBV11-2 and TRBJ2-5; TRBD2 matches at 14 bases. From germline, CDR1 is SGHAT and CDR2 FQNNGV. Unmatched junction bases numbered 12, after V lost 5 bases and J lost 4 bases. CDR3 length: 18 residues. The CDR3 loop reads CASSPRRLAGGPSETQYF. The CDR3 DNA reads TGTGCCAGCAGCCCCAGGCGACTAGCGGGAGGGCCGTCAGAGACCCAGTACTTC.

V and J are TRBV7-9 and TRBJ1-4; D is undetermined. The CDR3 consists of 15 residues. Germline CDR1 is SEHNR and CDR2 is FQNEAQ (reference sequence). V was pared by 1 base and J by 4 bases, with 10 bases between. CDR3 in amino acids: CASSLDRLNNEKLFF. CDR3 DNA sequence: TGTGCCAGCAGCTTAGACAGACTAAATAATGAAAAACTGTTTTTT.

In the case of this clone: One end of the junction does not line up with germline, which may come from a read error. The chain recombines TRBV2 with TRBJ1-5; D perhaps matches TRBD1 (5 bases). CDR3 length: 14 residues. The germline V gene has CDR1 SNHLY and CDR2 FYNNEI. The CDR3 is CASNEQVGGLAQHF. The CDR3 DNA reads TGTGCCAGCAATGAACAGGTTGGGGGATTGGCCCAGCATTTT.

This clone is a singleton in its sample. The J gene is TRBJ1-3, the V gene TRBV19; no clear D. The CDR3 contains 16 residues. With 7 bases removed from V and 0 bases from J, the gap between germline ends came to 16 bases. CDR1 LNHDA and CDR2 SQIVND come from the germline V gene (reference sequence). For the CDR3, the DNA is TGTGCCAGTAATCACTGGTGGACCTCCTCTGGAAACACCATATATTTT. Translated, it gives CASNHWWTSSGNTIYF.

J is TRBJ1-2 and V is TRBV5-4; 9 positions agree with TRBD1. The CDR3 has 13 residues. V was clipped by 4 bases and J by 6 bases; unmatched bases: 4. Looked up from germline, CDR1 is SGHNT and CDR2 is YYREEE (reference sequence). The CDR3 sequence: CASSADRGHGYTF. CDR3 coding DNA: TGTGCCAGCAGCGCGGACAGGGGCCATGGCTACACCTTC. The variable domain in full, completed from reference TRBV5-4 and TRBJ1-2, reads ETGVTQSPTHLIKTRGQQVTLRCSSQSGHNTVSWYQQALGQGPQFIFQYYREEENGRGNFPPRFSGLQFPNYSSELNVNALELDDSALYLCASSADRGHGYTFGSGTRLTVV.

A remark on this clone: Other DNA sequences in the same sample also yield this CDR3. This chain uses TRBV12-3 or TRBV12-4 with TRBJ2-7; D gene ambiguous. Trimming left V 4 bases short and J 0 bases short, with 4 bases between. This CDR3 is built from 12 residues. This CDR3 reads CASSSDSYEQYF. In DNA, the CDR3 is TGTGCCAGCAGTTCGGACTCCTACGAGCAGTACTTC.

The chain links TRBV6-5 to TRBJ1-5; TRBD1 agrees at 9 bases. Trimming took 2 bases from V and 8 from J; bases not matched to a gene: 4. Germline V gene data show CDR1 as MNHEY and CDR2 as SVGAGI. CDR3 length equals 14 residues. The CDR3 sequence is CASSYKQGAEPQHF. The CDR3 region has the DNA TGTGCCAGCAGTTACAAACAGGGGGCTGAGCCCCAGCATTTT.

This clone turned up a few times. The rearrangement joins TRBV4-1 to TRBJ2-3; TRBD1 matches at 9 bases. Trimming removed 4 bases from V and 3 bases from J; junction bases left unmatched: 5. Germline CDR1 reads MGHRA; CDR2 reads YSYEKL. CDR3 size: 15 residues. CDR3 in DNA: TGCGCCAGCAGCCTGAGGGACAGGGTAACAGATACGCAGTATTTT. Translating gives CASSLRDRVTDTQYF.

The DNA of the CDR3 is TGTGCCAGCAGTCCCAGTTACCCTTACGAGCAGTACTTC. Translated: CASSPSYPYEQYF. The chain recombines TRBV12-3 or TRBV12-4 with TRBJ2-7; no clear D gene. This CDR3 spans 13 amino acids. V shed 5 bases and J shed 4 bases, with 12 bases lying between them.

The rearrangement uses TRBV25-1 and TRBJ2-3; maybe TRBD1 (6 bases). This CDR3 is 13 amino acids long. Germline CDR1 is MGHDK and CDR2 is SYGVNS. The germline V and J ends were trimmed by 7 bases and 4 bases, with 12 bases remaining between them. CDR3 sequence reads: CASTQGRSDTQYF. CDR3 sequence (DNA): TGTGCCAGCACCCAGGGGCGGTCAGATACGCAGTATTTT.

This clone was counted a single time. The chain employs TRBV5-1 and TRBJ2-2; the match to TRBD1 covers 10 bases. CDR3 length: 15 residues. The V gene's germline CDR1 is SGHRS and CDR2 YFSETQ. Trimming at V came to 4 bases and at J to 5 bases, leaving 5 bases not matched to a gene. The DNA for the CDR3 is TGCGCCAGCAGCCAGGGACAGGGGCGGACCGGGGAGCTGTTTTTT. It translates to CASSQGQGRTGELFF.

The V gene is TRBV7-8, the J gene TRBJ2-7; TRBD2 aligns across 15 bases. Germline trimming cut 5 bases from V and 1 base from J; bases unmatched to any gene: 9. CDR3 length: 18 amino acids. Germline V gene data show CDR1 as SGHVS and CDR2 as FQNEAQ. The CDR3 spells CASSRGLAGGINSYEQYF. The DNA for the CDR3 is TGTGCCAGCAGCCGGGGACTAGCGGGAGGAATAAATTCCTACGAGCAGTACTTC.

The J gene is TRBJ2-7, the V gene TRBV3-1 (or the pseudogene TRBV3-2); the match to TRBD2 covers 9 bases. Germline-derived CDR1 and CDR2 are LGHDT and YNNKEL (reference sequence). CDR3 size: 15 residues. Trimming cost V 0 bases and J 4 bases; bases outside gene matches: 4. CDR3 loop: CASSQDQTSGYEQYF. CDR3 DNA sequence: TGTGCCAGCAGCCAAGATCAGACTAGCGGATACGAGCAGTACTTC.

The gene calls are TRBV19 and TRBJ2-7; no definite D call. The V end lost 5 bases, the J end lost 3 bases, and 11 bases lay between the germline ends. CDR3 length: 13 residues. From germline, CDR1 is LNHDA and CDR2 SQIVND (reference sequence). The CDR3 region has the DNA TGTGCCAGTAGTCAAGGGTACCGCTACGAGCAGTACTTC. Its protein is CASSQGYRYEQYF. Filled out from reference TRBV19 and TRBJ2-7, the complete variable domain reads DGGITQSPKYLFRKEGQNVTLSCEQNLNHDAMYWYRQDPGQGLRLIYYSQIVNDFQKGDIAEGYSVSREKKESFPLTVTSAQKNPTAFYLCASSQGYRYEQYFGPGTRLTVT.

The chain carries TRBV3-1 (or the pseudogene TRBV3-2) and TRBJ2-7; 7 positions match TRBD2. With 10 bases clipped from V and 2 bases from J, the junction kept 11 bases outside the gene matches. The CDR3 length is 14 residues. Germline lookup yields CDR1 LGHDT and CDR2 YNNKEL (reference sequence). The DNA of the CDR3 is TGTGCCACATCAGCCCCGGGACTACCCTACGAGCAGTACTTC. This gives the protein CATSAPGLPYEQYF.

The chain has TRBV14 and TRBJ1-5, with D possibly TRBD1 on 5 matching bases. The germline V gene encodes CDR1 SGHDN and CDR2 FVKESK. The germline V and J ends were trimmed by 10 bases and 7 bases, with 17 bases remaining between them. This CDR3 has 13 amino acids. This chain's CDR3 is CATGRRDGQPQHF. In nucleotides, the CDR3 is TGTGCCACCGGAAGGAGGGACGGGCAGCCCCAGCATTTT.

This sequence joins TRBV10-2 and TRBJ2-7, with 10 bases matching TRBD2. This CDR3 contains 19 residues. V lost 2 bases and J lost 2; bases outside the gene matches: 15. CDR1 is WSHSY, CDR2 SAAADI, per germline. CDR3 bases: TGCGCCAGCAGTGAGCCACAAAACAGACCGGGACTAGCGACCTACGAGCAGTACTTC. Its translation is CASSEPQNRPGLATYEQYF.